Included here is one T cell receptor (beta chain) sequence, with context. Its antigen has not been determined. No base-level quality is on record; no much larger clone is a single base apart. Genomic DNA was the input for TRB sequencing, which was run either with the immunoSEQ assay at survey resolution or with the hsTCRB kit. Processing in the source paper ran as follows. The immunoSEQ software handled initial read processing, and the LymphoSeq R package was used for repertoire analyses. Clonality was computed as 1 minus normalized Shannon entropy, and a Gini coefficient was also calculated for each TRB dataset. To infer phenotypes in unsorted samples, TRB sequences from sorted subsets of the recipient or donor were mapped onto unsorted samples from the same recipient. This immuneACCESS table, as held by TCRdb, lists in-frame sequences with V and J called but not all clones. Of the missing ones, under half trace to an unresolved V gene in checked studies; the others have no known cause. V and J calls and clone size are given by that table; D and trimming were obtained from the DNA. The sample table contains about 31,000 clones; only one count was recorded for under 95% of them. The ten largest clones add up to 0.2% to 0.3% of the sample.

These data belong to a study of T cells after posttransplantation cyclophosphamide (dated by TCRdb to about 2016). About the investigation overall: T cell repertoire reconstitution was tracked by TRB sequencing after myeloablative bone marrow transplantation in which posttransplantation cyclophosphamide was used as GVHD prophylaxis. Samples from 35 to 45 PTCy-treated patients, along with samples from some 16 of their related bone marrow donors, underwent antigen receptor sequencing. TRB sequencing was performed on blood from all 35 or so PTCy patients with 1-year posttransplant specimens. TRB sequencing was also done on up to 3 additional blood samples from 2 to 5.2 years after transplant in 3 patients, and on pretransplant blood from 4 patients. Because TRA and TRB clonality correlated tightly in 8 to 10 samples, the subsequent TCR analyses were limited to TRB only. Public TRB sequences were checked against a database of over 3,500 sequences associated with responses to pathogens, tumor antigens, self-antigens and alloantigens.

Naive T cells were defined as viable CD3+CD4+ or CD3+CD8+ cells that were CCR7+CD45RA+CD45RO-CD95-CD27+CD28+. Peripheral blood samples were provided by related bone marrow donors on the day of marrow donation. Peripheral blood and bone marrow mononuclear cells were isolated by Ficoll-Hypaque density centrifugation and were cryopreserved. FACS on a FACSAria II was used to sort CD4+ and CD8+ T cells, including the naive and memory subsets. Summary of the overall study and its limitations: The TRB repertoires of T cells infiltrating skin or GI tract showed only limited overlap with the TRB repertoires of T cells in blood. Across about 40 patients, TRB clonality was highly associated with recipient CMV seropositivity and CMV reactivation, and PTCy diversity was similar to diversity in CNI/methotrexate controls. Donor-recipient similarity was low at 1-2 months but rose over the first year, and later blood repertoires were often dominated by donor CD8+ memory clones.

V lost 1 base and J lost 3 bases, and the count of bases not matched to a germline gene is 0. Inclusive of the bounding cysteine and phenylalanine, the CDR3 is 13 residues long. The retained sequence is limited to the CDR3, 39 bases, with the frame set at the first base. Sequences SGHRS (CDR1) and YFSETQ (CDR2) are obtained from the germline V gene. Rearrangement joined TRBV5-1 to TRBJ2-5, with 7 bases in between that match TRBD1. Sequencing was performed on naive CD4+ T cells sorted from PBMCs. The sequence derives from a woman aged 55-75 years in good health, CMV-negative, and a related stem cell transplant donor. This receptor carries the CDR3 CASSLTGEETQYF. The DNA is TGCGCCAGCAGCTTGACAGGGGAAGAGACCCAGTACTTC.